These T cell receptor beta chains were read from a single sample in a study of beta chain features in type 1 diabetes. TCRdb's copy holds only in-frame clones and misses some; the assay was immunoSEQ multiplex PCR. The sample comprises some 280,000 clones, roughly an eighth of which are singletons, and 0.015% to 0.02% rests with the top ten. The sequenced sample was naive CD4+ T cells from blood. These receptors all come from a man aged 30 to 45 with type 1 diabetes. CDR3s include the opening cysteine and the closing phenylalanine or tryptophan. D genes are given only for firm matches. Expanded clones get a size class; other rows say once, few or many, or leave the size out.

abundance	j_gene	v_gene	d_gene	CDR3aa	CDR3nt
few	TRBJ2-3	TRBV4-2	TRBD2	CASSQFSGRPTDTQYF	TGTGCCAGCAGCCAGTTCAGCGGGAGGCCCACAGATACGCAGTATTTT
few	TRBJ2-7	TRBV5-4	-	CASSLVDNSYEQYF	TGTGCCAGCAGCTTGGTGGACAACTCCTACGAGCAGTACTTC
few	TRBJ2-3	TRBV7-3	-	CASSSRAGSSTDTQYF	TGTGCCAGCAGCTCCCGAGCCGGGAGTAGCACAGATACGCAGTATTTT
-	TRBJ2-7	TRBV7-2	TRBD2	CASSRTSGSTYEQYF	TGTGCCAGCAGCCGGACTAGCGGGAGTACCTACGAGCAGTACTTC
-	TRBJ2-3	TRBV18	-	CASSPEWSTDTQYF	TGTGCCAGCTCACCTGAGTGGAGCACAGATACGCAGTATTTT
few	TRBJ1-1	TRBV5-1	-	CASSSDGGDTEAFF	TGCGCCAGCAGCTCGGACGGAGGTGACACTGAAGCTTTCTTT
-	TRBJ1-5	TRBV9	-	CASSGTGNQPQHF	TGTGCCAGCAGCGGAACAGGGAATCAGCCCCAGCATTTT
few	TRBJ2-1	TRBV7-7	-	CASSAGPAGNEQFF	TGTGCTAGCAGCGCGGGTCCCGCGGGGAATGAGCAGTTCTTC
-	TRBJ2-1	TRBV9	TRBD2	CASSPSAGESYNEQFF	TGTGCCAGCAGTCCGTCGGCGGGAGAGTCCTACAATGAGCAGTTCTTC
-	TRBJ2-7	TRBV6-5	-	CASRESGVSSYEQYF	TGTGCCAGCAGGGAATCGGGAGTAAGCTCCTACGAGCAGTACTTC
few	TRBJ1-1	TRBV30	-	CAWRDRRGIGTEAFF	TGTGCCTGGAGGGACCGCCGGGGGATTGGCACTGAAGCTTTCTTT
-	TRBJ2-4	TRBV28	TRBD1	CASRPGQLNIQYF	TGTGCCAGCAGACCGGGACAGCTAAACATTCAGTACTTC
-	TRBJ1-1	TRBV28	-	CASSSGDTEAFF	TGTGCCAGCAGTTCCGGAGACACTGAAGCTTTCTTT
-	TRBJ2-1	TRBV28	-	CASSYREQIYNEQFF	TGTGCCAGCAGTTACCGAGAACAGATTTACAATGAGCAGTTCTTC
-	TRBJ2-7	TRBV6-6	-	CATTSSRVYEQYF	TGTGCCACCACCAGTTCCAGGGTTTACGAGCAGTACTTC
few	TRBJ1-2	TRBV6-6	-	CASSTGWRGVTYGYTF	TGTGCCAGCAGTACGGGATGGCGTGGAGTTACGTATGGCTACACCTTC
-	TRBJ2-1	TRBV7-3	-	CASSLNTGQSGEQFF	TGTGCCAGCAGCTTAAACACGGGACAATCGGGAGAGCAGTTCTTC
once	TRBJ2-1	TRBV28	-	CASSTLNHRSGEQFF	TGTGCCAGCAGCACCTTAAATCACAGGTCTGGTGAGCAGTTCTTC
few	TRBJ1-3	TRBV7-9	-	CASSSTGLSGNTIYF	TGTGCCAGCAGCTCGACGGGACTCTCTGGAAACACCATATATTTT
-	TRBJ2-2	TRBV7-3	TRBD2	CASSLRLAGAGGELFF	TGTGCCAGCAGCTTAAGACTAGCGGGAGCGGGCGGGGAGCTGTTTTTT
-	TRBJ2-3	TRBV9	TRBD2	CASSNPPAAGGDTQYF	TGTGCCAGCAGCAACCCCCCCGCAGCGGGAGGAGATACGCAGTATTTT
-	TRBJ2-6	TRBV6-1	-	CASSPFGANVLTF	TGTGCCAGCAGCCCGTTCGGGGCCAACGTCCTGACTTTC
few	TRBJ2-6	TRBV4-3	TRBD1	CASSQVQGAAGANVLTF	TGCGCCAGCAGCCAAGTTCAGGGGGCGGCTGGGGCCAACGTCCTGACTTTC
few	TRBJ1-4	TRBV18	-	CASSMPATNEKLFF	TGTGCCAGCTCAATGCCAGCAACTAATGAAAAACTGTTTTTT
few	TRBJ2-3	TRBV21-1	-	CASSKTGESSTDTQYF	TGTGCCAGCAGCAAAACGGGGGAGTCTAGCACAGATACGCAGTATTTT
-	TRBJ2-4	TRBV30	-	CAWSLGFAIQYF	TGTGCCTGGAGTCTGGGCTTTGCTATTCAGTACTTC
-	TRBJ2-7	TRBV7-3	TRBD1	CASSPGQDYEQYF	TGTGCCAGCAGCCCGGGACAGGACTACGAGCAGTACTTC
few	TRBJ2-3	TRBV19	-	CASSRIGLPSQYF	TGTGCCAGTAGTAGAATCGGACTCCCATCGCAGTATTTT
few	TRBJ2-1	TRBV12-5	TRBD2	CASGLVPGRIPYNEQFF	TGTGCTAGTGGTTTGGTACCCGGGAGGATCCCCTACAATGAGCAGTTCTTC
-	TRBJ2-3	TRBV15	-	CATSSPPAAQYF	TGTGCCACCAGCAGCCCCCCGGCGGCGCAGTATTTT
-	TRBJ2-1	TRBV5-6	TRBD1	CASSLIGQVYNEQFF	TGTGCCAGCAGCTTGATCGGACAGGTATACAATGAGCAGTTCTTC
-	TRBJ2-7	TRBV28	TRBD2	CASRYLAGAEYF	TGTGCCAGCAGATACCTAGCGGGAGCGGAGTACTTC
few	TRBJ2-1	TRBV5-1	TRBD2	CASSLVGGINEQFF	TGCGCCAGCAGCTTGGTGGGGGGGATCAATGAGCAGTTCTTC
few	TRBJ2-7	TRBV6-6	TRBD2	CASSRLAGVEQYF	TGTGCCAGCAGTCGACTAGCGGGAGTCGAGCAGTACTTC
-	TRBJ1-1	TRBV10-3	TRBD1	CAISDDRGRITFF	TGTGCCATCAGTGATGACAGGGGAAGAATAACTTTCTTT
-	TRBJ2-6	TRBV4-3	-	CASSQEEGANVLTF	TGCGCCAGCAGCCAAGAGGAGGGGGCCAACGTCCTGACTTTC
-	TRBJ2-1	TRBV6-5	-	CASSPTGPHMGEQFF	TGTGCCAGCAGCCCGACAGGACCTCATATGGGTGAGCAGTTCTTC
-	TRBJ1-1	TRBV5-1	-	CASSLGQLMNTEAFF	TGCGCCAGCAGCTTGGGACAGCTGATGAACACTGAAGCTTTCTTT
few	TRBJ2-1	TRBV4-1	-	CASSKKVSGSVTYNEQFF	TGCGCCAGCAGCAAGAAGGTCTCCGGGAGTGTAACCTACAATGAGCAGTTCTTC
-	TRBJ1-1	TRBV5-1	-	CASSTTDRVNTEAFF	TGCGCCAGCAGCACCACCGACAGAGTAAACACTGAAGCTTTCTTT
-	TRBJ1-4	TRBV5-1	TRBD1	CASSKTGTDATNEKLFF	TGCGCCAGCAGCAAAACCGGGACAGATGCAACTAATGAAAAACTGTTTTTT